Below, one TCR beta chain is given with its context. The sample belongs to a study of blood T cell repertoires in COVID-19. As for the study in general: COVID-19 samples from acute and convalescent phases originated in the United States, Italy and Spain.

Sequencing was performed with immunoSEQ multiplex PCR; in TCRdb, only in-frame clones are kept and a portion is missing. This sample has some 43,000 clones, with 65% to 85% found just once. Per germline, CDR1 SGHNT and CDR2 YENEEA. This CDR3 has 15 amino acids. J gave up 6 bases and V 3 bases, and 9 bases lay outside the gene matches. Sequenced: peripheral blood. The gene calls are TRBV11-3 and TRBJ2-7, with 9 bases that match TRBD1. The receptor's source is a man aged 45 to 65 with active COVID-19. CDR3 in amino acids: CASSFLGTGFLEQYF. The CDR3 DNA sequence: TGTGCCAGCAGCTTTTTAGGGACAGGGTTTCTCGAGCAGTACTTC. The whole variable domain, remainder taken from reference TRBV11-3 and TRBJ2-7, is EAGVVQSPRYKIIEKKQPVAFWCNPISGHNTLYWYLQNLGQGPELLIRYENEEAVDDSQLPKDRFSAERLKGVDSTLKIQPAELGDSAVYLCASSFLGTGFLEQYFGPGTRLTVT.